The rows below give T cell receptor beta chains drawn from one sample of a study of T cell changes during pregnancy in multiple sclerosis. The table came from immunoSEQ multiplex PCR; TCRdb's copy has only in-frame clones and leaves some out. The sample has about 57,000 clones, approximately 89% seen once. The starting material was peripheral blood, obtained after pregnancy. Every receptor here comes from a female donor in good health, enrolled as a control in a pregnancy study. CDR3s include the opening cysteine and the closing phenylalanine or tryptophan. D genes are given only for firm matches. Only part of the rows carry a size: once, few, many, or a class if the clone is expanded.

cdr3_length,d_call,clone_size,v_call,j_call,cdr3_aa,cdr3_nt
15,TRBD1,once,TRBV9,TRBJ1-4,CASSPRQGADEKLFF,TGTGCCAGCAGCCCCAGACAGGGAGCGGATGAAAAACTGTTTTTT
11,NA,NA,TRBV10-2,TRBJ1-1,CASRQSTEAFF,TGCGCCAGTCGACAGAGCACTGAAGCTTTCTTT
14,NA,once,TRBV27,TRBJ1-1,CASSLIGEGTEAFF,TGTGCCAGCAGTTTAATCGGGGAGGGCACTGAAGCTTTCTTT
16,TRBD1,NA,TRBV7-6,TRBJ1-6,CASSLGTGIHNSPLHF,TGTGCCAGCAGCTTGGGGACAGGGATCCATAATTCACCCCTCCACTTT
12,NA,NA,TRBV6-1,TRBJ1-6,CASISTVGPLHF,TGTGCCAGCATTTCGACAGTCGGGCCCCTCCACTTT
15,TRBD2,once,TRBV7-2,TRBJ2-2,CASSLAGGNTGELFF,TGTGCCAGCAGTCTAGCGGGAGGGAACACCGGGGAGCTGTTTTTT
16,TRBD1,NA,TRBV30,TRBJ1-5,CAWSTGGTGGNQPQHF,TGTGCCTGGAGCACAGGGGGGACAGGAGGCAATCAGCCCCAGCATTTT
16,TRBD2,NA,TRBV7-2,TRBJ2-7,CASSLVTSGTYYEQYF,TGTGCCAGCAGCTTAGTGACTAGCGGGACCTACTACGAGCAGTACTTC
13,TRBD1,NA,TRBV6-6,TRBJ1-4,CASSRGQGEKLFF,TGTGCCAGCAGTAGGGGGCAGGGAGAAAAACTGTTTTTT
16,TRBD2,NA,TRBV19,TRBJ2-1,CASSLLGLGSYNEQFF,TGTGCCAGTAGTCTGCTGGGACTAGGATCGTACAATGAGCAGTTCTTC
13,NA,NA,TRBV6-5,TRBJ1-3,CASSYSSRNTIYF,TGTGCCAGCAGTTACAGTTCGAGGAACACCATATATTTT
14,NA,NA,TRBV18,TRBJ2-7,CASSPSETDIEQYF,TGTGCCAGCTCACCCTCCGAGACGGACATCGAGCAGTACTTC
14,NA,NA,TRBV30,TRBJ1-5,CAWSQGPQNQPQHF,TGTGCCTGGAGTCAGGGGCCGCAAAATCAGCCCCAGCATTTT
15,TRBD1,NA,TRBV28,TRBJ1-2,CASSGQGGSNYGYTF,TGTGCCAGCAGTGGACAGGGAGGGTCTAACTATGGCTACACCTTC
13,NA,NA,TRBV6-1,TRBJ1-5,CASSEAQGQPQHF,TGTGCCAGCAGTGAGGCCCAGGGTCAGCCCCAGCATTTT
17,TRBD1,once,TRBV5-1,TRBJ2-1,CASSSNSRQGGSNEQFF,TGCGCCAGCAGCTCAAACAGCAGACAGGGTGGTAGCAATGAGCAGTTCTTC